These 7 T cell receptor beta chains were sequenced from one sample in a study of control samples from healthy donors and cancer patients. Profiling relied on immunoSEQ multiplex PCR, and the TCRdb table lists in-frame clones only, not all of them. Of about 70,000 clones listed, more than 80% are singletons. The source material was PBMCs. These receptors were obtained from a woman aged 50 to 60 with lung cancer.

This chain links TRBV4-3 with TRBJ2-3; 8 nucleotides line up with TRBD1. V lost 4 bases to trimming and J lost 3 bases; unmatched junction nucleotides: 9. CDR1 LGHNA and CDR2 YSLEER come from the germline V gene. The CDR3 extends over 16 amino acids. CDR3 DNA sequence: TGCGCCAGCAGCCGGTCAGGGGGCATAGGTACAGATACGCAGTATTTT. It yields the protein CASSRSGGIGTDTQYF.

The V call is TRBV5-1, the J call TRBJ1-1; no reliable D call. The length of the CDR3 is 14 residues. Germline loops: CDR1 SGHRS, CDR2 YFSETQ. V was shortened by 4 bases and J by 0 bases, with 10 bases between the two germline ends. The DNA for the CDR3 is TGCGCCAGCAGCCCGGACGGACTGAACACTGAAGCTTTCTTT. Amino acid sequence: CASSPDGLNTEAFF.

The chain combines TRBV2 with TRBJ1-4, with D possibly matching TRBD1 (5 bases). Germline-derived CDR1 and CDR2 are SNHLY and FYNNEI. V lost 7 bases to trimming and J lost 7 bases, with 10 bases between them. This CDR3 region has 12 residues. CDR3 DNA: TGTGCCAGCAAGGGGTTAGGTGAAAAACTGTTTTTT. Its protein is CASKGLGEKLFF.

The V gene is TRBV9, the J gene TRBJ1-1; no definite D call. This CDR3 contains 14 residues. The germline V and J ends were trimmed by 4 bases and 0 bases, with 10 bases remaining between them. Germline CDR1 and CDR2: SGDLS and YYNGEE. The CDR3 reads CASSPRGLNTEAFF. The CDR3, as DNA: TGTGCCAGCAGCCCCCGCGGTTTGAACACTGAAGCTTTCTTT.

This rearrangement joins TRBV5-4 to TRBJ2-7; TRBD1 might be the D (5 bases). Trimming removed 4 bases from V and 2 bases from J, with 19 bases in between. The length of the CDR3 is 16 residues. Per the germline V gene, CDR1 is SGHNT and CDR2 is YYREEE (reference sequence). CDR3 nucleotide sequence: TGTGCCAGCAGCGGGGCGTCAGGGATCACCCCCTACGAGCAGTACTTC. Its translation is CASSGASGITPYEQYF.

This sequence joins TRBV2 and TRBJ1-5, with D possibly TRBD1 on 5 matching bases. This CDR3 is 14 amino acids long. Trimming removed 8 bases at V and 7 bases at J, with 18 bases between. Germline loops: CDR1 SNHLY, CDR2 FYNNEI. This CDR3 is CASGLAAGHQPQHF. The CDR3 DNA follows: TGTGCCAGCGGACTCGCAGCGGGGCACCAGCCCCAGCATTTT.

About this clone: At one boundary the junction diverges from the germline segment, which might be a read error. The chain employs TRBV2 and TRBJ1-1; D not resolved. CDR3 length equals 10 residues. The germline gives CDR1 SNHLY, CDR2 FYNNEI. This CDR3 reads CASMNTAAFF. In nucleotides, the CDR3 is TGTGCCAGCATGAATACTGCAGCTTTCTTT.